What follows is one T cell receptor (beta chain) and its context. Data came from immunoSEQ multiplex PCR; TCRdb stores just in-frame clones and leaves some out. The sample consists of fewer than 130,000 clones, around nine tenths of them appearing once. This sample was taken from a study of blood T cell repertoires in COVID-19. Study summary: Some COVID-19 samples were acute and others convalescent; all came from the United States, Italy and Spain. Sources were T cells, B-cell-depleted T cells, or PBMCs; the material itself was cDNA or gDNA.

The CDR3 has 12 amino acids. Germline values: CDR1 GTSNPN, CDR2 SVGIG (reference sequence). V gave up 5 bases and J gave up 4 bases; unmatched junction bases: 2. Material: peripheral blood. This chain uses TRBV30 with TRBJ1-1; TRBD1 matches at 9 bases. This sequence originates from a woman aged 45-60 years with acute or convalescent COVID-19. CDR3 loop: CAWDRGGTEAFF. Written as DNA, the CDR3 is TGTGCCTGGGACAGGGGGGGCACTGAAGCTTTCTTT.